This T cell receptor (beta chain) is from a study of blood T cell repertoires in COVID-19. About the study: Sites across the United States, Italy and Spain contributed samples from acute and convalescent COVID-19.

The CDR3 covers 15 residues. The germline gives CDR1 PRHDT, CDR2 FYEKMQ (reference sequence). With V trimmed by 0 bases and J by 1 base, 3 bases remained unmatched. TCRdb's table, derived via immunoSEQ multiplex PCR, lists solely in-frame clones and lacks some. This table has more than 45,000 clones, about 89% appearing once. Sequencing used peripheral blood. This sequence originates from a man between 65 and 85 years old with active COVID-19. The V and J genes are TRBV13 and TRBJ2-7, with 7 positions matching TRBD1. CDR3 bases: TGTGCCAGCAGCTTAGGGGCAGGGGGTTCCTACGAGCAGTACTTC. Amino acids: CASSLGAGGSYEQYF.